This is a list of T cell receptor beta chains from one sample in a study of T cell responses to AZD1222 COVID-19 vaccine. Profiling relied on immunoSEQ multiplex PCR, and the TCRdb table lists in-frame clones only, not all of them. The table lists approximately 150,000 clones, approximately 94% of them singletons. Here the sequenced sample was peripheral blood, taken 28 days after the second AZD1222 dose. Receptors were obtained from an adult who received the AZD1222 COVID-19 vaccine. CDR3s include the opening cysteine and the closing phenylalanine or tryptophan. The order of the fields is V gene, D gene, clone size, J gene, CDR3 protein, CDR3 DNA. A D gene is named only where the DNA matches it firmly. Size is stated for part of the rows, as once, few or many counts, or as a class when the clone is expanded.

TRBV28	TRBD1	.	TRBJ2-5	CASSSPGGWQETQYF	TGTGCCAGCAGTTCCCCAGGGGGCTGGCAAGAGACCCAGTACTTC
TRBV18	TRBD1	once	TRBJ1-1	CASSPRDRGWNAEAFF	TGTGCCAGCTCACCGAGGGACAGGGGTTGGAACGCTGAAGCTTTCTTT
TRBV28	TRBD1	.	TRBJ1-6	CASRRDRDNSPLHF	TGTGCCAGCAGGCGGGACAGGGATAATTCACCCCTCCACTTT
TRBV2	TRBD1	.	TRBJ2-3	CASSSGTGADTQYF	TGTGCCAGCAGTTCCGGGACAGGGGCAGATACGCAGTATTTT
TRBV7-2	TRBD2	.	TRBJ2-3	CASSLVGTSGTDTQYF	TGTGCCAGCAGCTTAGTTGGGACTAGCGGCACAGATACGCAGTATTTT
TRBV6-5	.	.	TRBJ2-7	CASSYIPGEFDEQYF	TGTGCCAGCAGTTACATCCCAGGGGAGTTCGACGAGCAGTACTTC
TRBV5-6	.	.	TRBJ2-1	CASSFRLGNEQFF	TGTGCCAGCAGCTTCCGCCTTGGCAATGAGCAGTTCTTC
TRBV28	TRBD2	.	TRBJ2-3	CASTLLAGVTDTQYF	TGTGCCAGCACCCTCCTAGCGGGAGTAACAGATACGCAGTATTTT
TRBV24-1	.	.	TRBJ2-1	CATSDFYNEQFF	TGTGCCACCAGTGATTTTTACAATGAGCAGTTCTTC
TRBV25-1	TRBD1	.	TRBJ2-5	CASSVAGTGGGLQYF	TGTGCCAGCAGTGTTGCCGGGACAGGGGGCGGGCTTCAGTACTTC
TRBV6-6	TRBD2	.	TRBJ2-1	CASSWPRGEGNEQFF	TGTGCCAGCAGTTGGCCCAGAGGGGAGGGCAATGAGCAGTTCTTC
TRBV12-3/TRBV12-4	.	.	TRBJ1-3	CASRVNSGNTIYF	TGTGCCAGCAGGGTTAACTCTGGAAACACCATATATTTT
TRBV5-6	.	.	TRBJ2-7	CASSLRDGFYEQYF	TGTGCCAGCAGCTTACGGGACGGATTCTACGAGCAGTACTTC
TRBV4-2	.	.	TRBJ2-3	CASSQGVLTDTQYF	TGTGCCAGCAGCCAAGGGGTGCTAACAGATACGCAGTATTTT
TRBV2	.	.	TRBJ2-7	CASSVVNPAQGGEQYF	TGTGCCAGCAGTGTGGTAAACCCCGCACAGGGAGGCGAGCAGTACTTC
TRBV7-9	.	.	TRBJ2-7	CASSRVAEHSYEQYF	TGTGCCAGCAGCCGCGTAGCGGAACACTCCTACGAGCAGTACTTC
TRBV5-8	.	.	TRBJ1-1	CASSLYNTEAFF	TGTGCCAGCAGCTTGTACAACACTGAAGCTTTCTTT
TRBV7-5	.	.	TRBJ2-7	CARSLSPSGYSYEQYF	TGTGCCAGAAGCTTAAGTCCTAGCGGGTACTCCTACGAGCAGTACTTC
TRBV7-2	TRBD2	.	TRBJ2-2	CASSSQGLAGVWTGELFF	TGTGCCAGCAGCTCCCAGGGACTAGCGGGAGTATGGACCGGGGAGCTGTTTTTT
TRBV9	.	.	TRBJ2-3	CASSAGTLRGDTQYF	TGTGCCAGCAGCGCTGGGACTCTACGGGGGGATACGCAGTATTTT
TRBV6-6	.	.	TRBJ2-1	CASSTLRASSYNEQFF	TGTGCCAGCAGTACCCTCAGGGCAAGCTCCTACAATGAGCAGTTCTTC